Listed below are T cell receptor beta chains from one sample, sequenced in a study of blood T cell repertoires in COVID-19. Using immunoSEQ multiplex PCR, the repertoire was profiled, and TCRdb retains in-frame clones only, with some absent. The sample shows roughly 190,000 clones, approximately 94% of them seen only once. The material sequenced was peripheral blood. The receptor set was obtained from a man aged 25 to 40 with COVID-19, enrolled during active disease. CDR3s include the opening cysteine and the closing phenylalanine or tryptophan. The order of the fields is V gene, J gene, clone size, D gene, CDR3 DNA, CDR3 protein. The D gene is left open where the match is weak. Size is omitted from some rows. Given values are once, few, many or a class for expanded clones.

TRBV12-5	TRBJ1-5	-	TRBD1	TGTGCTAGTGGTTTGGGACAGGGGGCATATAGCAATCAGCCCCAGCATTTT	CASGLGQGAYSNQPQHF
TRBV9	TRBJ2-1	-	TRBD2	TGTGCCAGCAGTGCCCTAGCGGGGGGGTACAATGAGCAGTTCTTC	CASSALAGGYNEQFF
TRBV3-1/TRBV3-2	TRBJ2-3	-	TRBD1	TGTGCCAGCAGCCGGCGGACAGGGAAATCCACAGATACGCAGTATTTT	CASSRRTGKSTDTQYF
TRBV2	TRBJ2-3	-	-	TGTGCCAGCAACCTGGGCCCCTATCCAGATACGCAGTATTTT	CASNLGPYPDTQYF
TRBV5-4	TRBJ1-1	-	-	TGTGCCAGCAGCTTGCCGAGGTCTGAAGCTTTCTTT	CASSLPRSEAFF
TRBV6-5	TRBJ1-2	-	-	TGTGCCAGCAGCCCCGAAGCATACCCTAACTATGGCTACACCTTC	CASSPEAYPNYGYTF
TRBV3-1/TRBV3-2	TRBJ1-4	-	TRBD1	TGTGCCAGCAGCCCATCCGGGACAGGGAATGAAAAACTGTTTTTT	CASSPSGTGNEKLFF
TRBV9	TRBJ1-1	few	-	TGTGCCAGCAGCGTAGCTCAGGGGAACACTGAAGCTTTCTTT	CASSVAQGNTEAFF
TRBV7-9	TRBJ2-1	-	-	TGTGCCAGCAGCTTGCCTCGCGGGGAGCAGTTCTTC	CASSLPRGEQFF
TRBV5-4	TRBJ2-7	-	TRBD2	TGTGCCAGCAGCTTGGGGCTAGCGGGGGAGCTCTACGAGCAGTACTTC	CASSLGLAGELYEQYF
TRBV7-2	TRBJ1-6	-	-	TGTGCCAGCAGCGATAGCCGCGGGACGGCGATTTCTTCACCCCTCCACTTT	CASSDSRGTAISSPLHF
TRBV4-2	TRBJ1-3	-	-	TGTGCCAGCAGCCAAGATCAGGCTGGCTCTGGAAACACCATATATTTT	CASSQDQAGSGNTIYF
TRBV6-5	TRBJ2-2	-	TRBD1	TGTGCCAGCAGTTACGCGGGACAGGGGGCGGTCGGGGAGCTGTTTTTT	CASSYAGQGAVGELFF
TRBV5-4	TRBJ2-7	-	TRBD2	TGTGCCAGCAGCTTGGTTGGGACTAGCTCTAGAGAGCAGTACTTC	CASSLVGTSSREQYF
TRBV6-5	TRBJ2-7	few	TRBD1	TGTGCCAGCAGTTACGAGGGGGCGGGCGAGCAGTACTTC	CASSYEGAGEQYF
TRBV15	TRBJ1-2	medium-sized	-	TGTGCCACCAGCAGAGATTTCTACTATGGCTACACCTTC	CATSRDFYYGYTF
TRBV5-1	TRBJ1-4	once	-	TGCGCCAGCAGCCCGGGCGGGGAAAAACTGTTTTTT	CASSPGGEKLFF
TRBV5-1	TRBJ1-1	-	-	TGCGCCAGCAGCTTCGCAGAGAGGACTGAAGCTTTCTTT	CASSFAERTEAFF
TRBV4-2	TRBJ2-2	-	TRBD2	TGTGCCAGCAGCCGCCGACAGGTCGGGTTAGCGGGGGGTGACACCGGGGAGCTGTTTTTT	CASSRRQVGLAGGDTGELFF
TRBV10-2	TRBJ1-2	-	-	TGCGCCAGCAGAGACGCCCAAGCGGCCTATGGCTACACCTTC	CASRDAQAAYGYTF
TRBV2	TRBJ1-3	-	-	TGTGCCAACACACCCCCTGATTCTGGAAACACCATATATTTT	CANTPPDSGNTIYF
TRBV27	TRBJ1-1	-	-	TGTGCCAGCAGTTTCTCCAAGACAGTTGAAGCTTTCTTT	CASSFSKTVEAFF
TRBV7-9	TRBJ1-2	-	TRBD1	TGTGCCAGCAGCGAGGGACAGGATTATGGCTACACCTTC	CASSEGQDYGYTF
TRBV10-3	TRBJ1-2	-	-	TGTGCCATTGGGGGAATGGGAGGAGCGGACTATGGCTACACCTTC	CAIGGMGGADYGYTF
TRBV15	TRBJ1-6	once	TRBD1	TGTGCCACCAGAGAAGAGAGGGGGACAGCCAATTCACCCCTCCACTTT	CATREERGTANSPLHF
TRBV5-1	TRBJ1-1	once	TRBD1	TGCGCCAGCAGCTTGATAGGGGGCGAGGGGAACACTGAAGCTTTCTTT	CASSLIGGEGNTEAFF
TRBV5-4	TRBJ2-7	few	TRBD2	TGTGCCAGCAGCCCTACTAGCGTTTCCTACGAGCAGTACTTC	CASSPTSVSYEQYF
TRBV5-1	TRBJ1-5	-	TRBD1	TGCGCCAGCAGCCCGGGGACAGGATTGGGCAATCAGCCCCAGCATTTT	CASSPGTGLGNQPQHF
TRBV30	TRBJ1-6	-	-	TGTGCCTGGAGTCCAGGGTTGGATTCACCCCTCCACTTT	CAWSPGLDSPLHF
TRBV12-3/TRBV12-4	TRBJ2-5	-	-	TGTGCCAGCAGTCGCGCCCCTCCGGAGACCCAGTACTTC	CASSRAPPETQYF
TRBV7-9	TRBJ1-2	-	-	TGTGCCAGCAGCTACGCGGGGGGAGACTATGGCTACACCTTC	CASSYAGGDYGYTF
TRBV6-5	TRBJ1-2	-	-	TGTGCCAGCTCGACGCCAGGAAACTATGGCTACACCTTC	CASSTPGNYGYTF